Included here is one T cell receptor beta chain sequence, with context. The data belong to a study of shared clonotypes between healthy human individuals. Germline CDR1 MNHEY, CDR2 SVGAGI. The V end lost 5 bases, the J end lost 3 bases, and 10 bases lay between the germline ends. The CDR3 is 13 amino acids. Using immunoSEQ multiplex PCR, the repertoire was profiled, and TCRdb retains in-frame clones only, with some absent. This table has under 1,100,000 clones, around 82% appearing once. The chain joins TRBV6-5 to TRBJ1-2; D is possibly TRBD1 (6 bases). The sequenced sample consisted of memory CD4+ T cells from PBMCs. The subset was: CD45RA-negative fraction. The clonotype comes from a man in his late teens or twenties in good health. Some clones in this sample may be carry-over from other donors' samples. The CDR3 sequence: CASSNGGDYGYTF. Here the CDR3 DNA reads TGTGCCAGCAGTAACGGGGGCGACTATGGCTACACCTTC.